What follows are 16 T cell receptor beta chains derived from one specimen sequenced in a study of T cells after yellow fever vaccination. TCRdb passed the 5' RACE reads through MiXCR, listing each CDR3 protein once. Of roughly 49,000 distinct CDR3 sequences in the sample, 7.4% were seen once. Sequencing was performed on CD8+ T cells sorted from PBMCs, taken roughly 15 days after the first yellow fever vaccination. The receptors shown here come from a man aged 18 to 29 who received the YFV17D yellow fever vaccine.

This clonotype was detected only a few times. This sequence joins TRBV29-1 and TRBJ2-4; TRBD1 aligns across 7 bases. This CDR3 contains 12 residues. J lost 8 bases, V lost 5 bases, and 6 bases had no gene match. Per germline, CDR1 SQVTM and CDR2 ANQGSEA. CDR3 nucleotides: TGCAGCGTTCGAGAGGGGGCGCACATTCAGTACTTC. It encodes CSVREGAHIQYF.

This clonotype has a count of ten or more. This chain uses TRBV5-1 with TRBJ2-1, with 8 bases that match TRBD2. The CDR3 contains 16 residues. Losses at the gene ends were 7 bases for V and 8 bases for J; bases not matched to a gene: 17. The germline gives CDR1 SGHRS, CDR2 YFSETQ. CDR3 in DNA: TGCGCCAGCGCATTGGGGCGGGGGGCATTGGGACATGAGCAGTTCTTC. Amino acids: CASALGRGALGHEQFF.

At least ten counts were recorded for this clonotype. The chain couples TRBV4-1 to TRBJ2-5; possibly TRBD2 for D (5 bases). From germline, CDR1 is MGHRA and CDR2 YSYEKL. The CDR3 runs 14 residues. The V end was cut by 4 bases, the J end by 5 bases, with 14 bases between. CDR3 sequence reads: CASSPVGVVETQYF. CDR3 bases: TGCGCCAGCAGCCCAGTCGGGGTCGTGGAGACCCAGTACTTC.

This clonotype has more than one count but fewer than ten. The rearrangement joins TRBV7-7 to TRBJ2-5, with D maybe TRBD1 (6 bases). CDR3 size: 14 residues. Per germline, CDR1 SSHAT and CDR2 FNYEAQ (reference sequence). The germline V and J ends were trimmed by 5 bases and 5 bases, with 15 bases remaining between them. This chain's CDR3 is CASSPDRSEETQYF. The CDR3, as DNA: TGTGCCAGCAGCCCCGACAGGAGCGAGGAGACCCAGTACTTC. Full variable domain (missing parts from reference TRBV7-7 and TRBJ2-5): GAGVSQSPRYKVTKRGQDVTLRCDPISSHATLYWYQQALGQGPEFLTYFNYEAQPDKSGLPSDRFSAERPEGSISTLTIQRTEQRDSAMYRCASSPDRSEETQYFGPGTRLLVL.

Ten or more counts support this clonotype. V usage is TRBV4-2 and J usage is TRBJ2-1; 9 nucleotides line up with TRBD2. V gave up 5 bases and J gave up 8 bases; unmatched junction bases: 13. In germline, CDR1 is LGHNA, CDR2 YNFKEQ. This CDR3 has 16 residues. CDR3 region: CASSFSGGNIGYEQFF. The CDR3, as DNA: TGTGCCAGCAGCTTTAGCGGGGGCAACATTGGGTATGAGCAGTTCTTC.

The chain links TRBV20-1 to TRBJ2-7; 9 nucleotides match TRBD1. The CDR3 totals 16 residues. V lost 0 bases to trimming and J lost 5 bases; unmatched junction nucleotides: 11. Germline lookup yields CDR1 DFQATT and CDR2 SNEGSKA (reference sequence). CDR3 region: CSARDLPGTGWNEQYV. DNA for the CDR3: TGCAGTGCTAGAGACCTTCCCGGGACAGGGTGGAACGAGCAGTACGTC.

Many counts were recorded for this clonotype. This chain connects TRBV7-8 to TRBJ2-1; 10 bases are shared with TRBD2. After removal of 6 bases from V and 6 bases from J, the junction contained 8 bases not matched to a gene. There are 15 residues in the CDR3. CDR1 is SGHVS, CDR2 FQNEAQ, per germline. The DNA of the CDR3 is TGTGCCAGCAGGATAAGCGGGGGGGCCGGCAATGAGCAGTTCTTC. Protein product: CASRISGGAGNEQFF.

The table lists this clonotype with a few counts. V gene TRBV19 combines with J gene TRBJ1-5; 7 bases line up with TRBD1. V dropped 5 bases and J dropped 4; count of bases not matched to a gene: 5. The germline V gene encodes CDR1 LNHDA and CDR2 SQIVND (reference sequence). This CDR3 has 14 residues. The CDR3 here is CASSPTGYNQPQHF. As DNA, the CDR3 is TGTGCCAGTAGTCCGACAGGGTATAATCAGCCCCAGCATTTT.

This clonotype was found many times. V gene TRBV19 combines with J gene TRBJ2-7; D not resolved. The CDR3 loop spans 14 amino acids. Per germline, CDR1 LNHDA and CDR2 SQIVND (reference sequence). The V and J ends lost 4 bases and 7 bases respectively, with 17 bases between them. The CDR3 DNA reads TGTGCCAGTAGTAGCGGTCTTACAGATAGGGAGCAGTACTTC. Its translation is CASSSGLTDREQYF.

There are many counts of this clonotype. The J gene is TRBJ2-3, the V gene TRBV12-3 or TRBV12-4, with 9 positions matching TRBD1. With V trimmed by 3 bases and J by 4 bases, 5 bases remained unmatched. This CDR3 comprises 15 residues. This chain's CDR3 is CASSLDRGRPDTQYF. DNA of the CDR3: TGTGCCAGCAGTTTGGACAGGGGCCGCCCAGATACGCAGTATTTT.

This clonotype was found many times. The chain's CDR3 is CSAKRQVSYEQYF. CDR3 coding DNA: TGCAGTGCTAAAAGACAGGTGTCCTACGAGCAGTACTTC. This sequence joins TRBV20-1 and TRBJ2-7; a weak D match, TRBD1 (6 bases). The germline V gene has CDR1 DFQATT and CDR2 SNEGSKA (reference sequence). The CDR3 is 13 amino acids. Between the trimmed V and J ends, which lost 4 bases and 1 base, there was a span of 11 bases.

This clonotype was recorded many times. The V gene is TRBV4-1, the J gene TRBJ1-6, with 11 bases that match TRBD1. Germline V lookup: CDR1 MGHRA, CDR2 YSYEKL. The CDR3 extends over 17 amino acids. Unmatched junction bases numbered 9, after V lost 1 base and J lost 10 bases. The CDR3, as DNA: TGCGCCAGCAGCCAAGCCTGGGACAGGGGGTTGTACTCACCCCTCCACTTT. Translated, it gives CASSQAWDRGLYSPLHF.

This clonotype was observed at least ten times. The rearrangement uses TRBV12-3 or TRBV12-4 and TRBJ2-7; 9 bases align to TRBD1. This CDR3 spans 14 amino acids. V was clipped by 3 bases and J by 1 base; unmatched bases: 1. The CDR3 spells CASSFGTGSYEQYF. The CDR3 DNA sequence: TGTGCCAGCAGTTTTGGGACAGGGTCCTACGAGCAGTACTTC.

This clonotype occurred many times. The chain joins TRBV6-5 to TRBJ2-5; 7 positions agree with TRBD2. With V trimmed by 0 bases and J by 5 bases, 3 bases remained unmatched. Germline V gene lookup returns CDR1 MNHEY and CDR2 SVGAGI. The length of the CDR3 is 14 residues. The CDR3, as DNA: TGTGCCAGCAGTTACTCGCGGGGGTTGGAGACCCAGTACTTC. Translated: CASSYSRGLETQYF.

Ten or more counts support this clonotype. This chain joins TRBV7-3 and TRBJ2-3; unclear D gene. The CDR3 totals 13 residues. Germline CDR1 and CDR2: SGHTA and FQGTGA. Between the trimmed V and J ends, which lost 2 bases and 4 bases, there was a span of 7 bases. The CDR3 region is CASSLVVSDTQYF. CDR3 in DNA: TGTGCCAGCAGCTTAGTGGTGTCAGATACGCAGTATTTT.

This clonotype was seen ten or more times. The V gene is TRBV12-3 or TRBV12-4, the J gene TRBJ2-7; D remains unclear. The V end was cut by 3 bases, the J end by 0 bases, with 6 bases between. The CDR3 is 13 residues long. The CDR3 sequence is CASSFGSSYEQYF. CDR3 bases: TGTGCCAGCAGTTTCGGTAGCTCCTACGAGCAGTACTTC.